Below, 24 T cell receptor beta chains from the same sample are listed, as sequenced in a study of cytomegalovirus exposure and HLA in healthy donors. Both 60 Vbeta primers and 13 Jbeta primers went into the PCR. Data came from immunoSEQ multiplex PCR; TCRdb stores just in-frame clones and leaves some out. The sample gives over 150,000 clones, 80% of which show up once; about 9.9% is in the top ten. Specimen: PBMCs. The receptor set was obtained from a young man in good health and CMV-seropositive.

The V gene is TRBV5-4, the J gene TRBJ2-2; D perhaps matches TRBD1 (6 bases). CDR1 and CDR2 (germline): SGHNT, YYREEE (reference sequence). V dropped 0 bases and J dropped 0 bases, with 9 bases sitting between them. The CDR3 consists of 16 residues. The CDR3 region has the DNA TGTGCCAGCAGCTTGGGGCAGGGGACGAACACCGGGGAGCTGTTTTTT. Translated: CASSLGQGTNTGELFF.

The chain is built from TRBV6-5 and TRBJ2-5, with TRBD2 as a possible D gene (5 bases). The V end lost 1 base, the J end lost 2 bases, and 8 bases lay between the germline ends. Germline V CDR1 and CDR2: MNHEY, SVGAGI. The length of the CDR3 is 14 residues. The CDR3 here is CASSYFWEQETQYF. The CDR3 DNA follows: TGTGCCAGCAGTTACTTCTGGGAGCAAGAGACCCAGTACTTC.

The rearrangement joins TRBV7-9 to TRBJ1-2; the match to TRBD1 covers 9 bases. This CDR3 has 16 residues. The V gene's germline CDR1 is SEHNR and CDR2 FQNEAQ (reference sequence). The J segment lost 4 bases and the V segment lost 4 bases, leaving 10 bases of the junction unmatched. The CDR3 DNA sequence: TGTGCCAGCAGCTCCGTCGCCGGGACAGGGATCTATGGCTACACCTTC. Encoded protein: CASSSVAGTGIYGYTF.

The rearrangement uses TRBV28 and TRBJ1-3; a weak D match, TRBD1 (5 bases). Between the trimmed V and J ends, which lost 6 bases and 0 bases, there was a span of 12 bases. The CDR3 has 15 amino acids. From germline, CDR1 is MDHEN and CDR2 SYDVKM. CDR3 DNA: TGTGCCAGCAGCCTAGACAGATTCTCTGGAAACACCATATATTTT. Protein: CASSLDRFSGNTIYF.

This chain links TRBV7-8 with TRBJ2-1; D not certain. With 5 bases removed from V and 0 bases from J, the gap between germline ends came to 11 bases. From germline, CDR1 is SGHVS and CDR2 FQNEAQ. The CDR3 runs 15 residues. CDR3 in DNA: TGTGCCAGCAGCCGAGTTATGAGCTCCTACAATGAGCAGTTCTTC. Protein sequence: CASSRVMSSYNEQFF.

The chain joins TRBV27 to TRBJ2-5, with 9 bases that match TRBD2. TRBJ2-7 explains the end of the DNA better; the J call may be wrong. This CDR3 is 17 amino acids long. The germline CDR1 and CDR2 sequences are MNHEY and SMNVEV (reference sequence). CDR3 sequence (DNA): TGTGCCAGCAGTTTAGCCATTAGCGGGAGAGGCTCCTACGAGCAGTACTTC. This encodes CASSLAISGRGSYEQYF.

This rearrangement joins TRBV7-9 to TRBJ2-3; D ambiguous. V was clipped by 5 bases and J by 2 bases, with 5 bases between them. CDR3 length: 12 residues. In germline, CDR1 is SEHNR, CDR2 FQNEAQ (reference sequence). This CDR3 is CASSVYTDTQYF. The CDR3 coding sequence is TGTGCCAGCAGCGTGTACACAGATACGCAGTATTTT.

CDR3 nucleotide sequence: TGTGCCAGCAGCTTAGTCCCCCGGTGGCAGTTCTTC. Its translation: CASSLVPRWQFF. V is TRBV7-8 and J is TRBJ2-1; D uncertain. V lost 1 base to trimming and J lost 12 bases, with 10 bases between them. Germline CDR1 reads SGHVS; CDR2 reads FQNEAQ. The CDR3 loop spans 12 amino acids.

J is TRBJ2-1 and V is TRBV2; 9 bases match TRBD2. Trimming cost V 1 base and J 9 bases; bases outside gene matches: 16. CDR3 length: 18 residues. The germline CDR1 and CDR2 sequences are SNHLY and FYNNEI. CDR3: CASSEVETSGRTGGEQFF. The CDR3 bases are TGTGCCAGCAGTGAAGTCGAGACTAGCGGAAGAACTGGGGGTGAGCAGTTCTTC.

This rearrangement joins TRBV6-5 to TRBJ1-2; 9 bases fit TRBD1. The germline CDR1 and CDR2 sequences are MNHEY and SVGAGI. The length of the CDR3 is 15 residues. After removal of 6 bases from V and 0 bases from J, the junction contained 5 bases not matched to a gene. CDR3 region: CASSLRQGANYGYTF. The CDR3 region has the DNA TGTGCCAGCAGCCTCCGACAGGGGGCTAACTATGGCTACACCTTC.

The chain recombines TRBV30 with TRBJ2-3, with D possibly being TRBD1 (5 bases). Between the trimmed V and J ends, which lost 2 bases and 0 bases, there was a span of 9 bases. This CDR3 has 14 amino acids. Germline V CDR1 and CDR2: GTSNPN, SVGIG (reference sequence). CDR3 sequence: CAWSRGLSTDTQYF. In DNA form, the CDR3 reads TGTGCCTGGAGTAGGGGCCTTAGCACAGATACGCAGTATTTT.

The chain has TRBV30 and TRBJ2-3; TRBD2 is a possible D gene (7 bases). The CDR3 covers 15 residues. V shed 4 bases and J shed 6 bases, with 20 bases lying between them. Germline V gene lookup returns CDR1 GTSNPN and CDR2 SVGIG (reference sequence). Here the CDR3 DNA reads TGTGCCTGGACCCCGGGTGCGGGGGCGTGGGATACGCAGTATTTT. Encoded protein: CAWTPGAGAWDTQYF.

V is TRBV2 and J is TRBJ1-1; no reliable D call. Trimming stripped 5 bases from V and 3 bases from J, with 10 bases between. The CDR3 length is 13 residues. Germline V gene sequence: CDR1 SNHLY, CDR2 FYNNEI. This CDR3 reads CASSSRRDTEAFF. For the CDR3, the DNA is TGTGCCAGCAGTTCGCGGAGGGACACTGAAGCTTTCTTT.

In the case of this clone: The germline gene is not matched at one end of the junction; a read error may be the cause. The V call is TRBV5-6, the J call TRBJ2-7, with 8 nucleotides matching TRBD1. This CDR3 spans 14 amino acids. The germline V gene has CDR1 SGHDT and CDR2 YYEEEE. CDR3 in amino acids: CASSDGQGIYEHYF. The CDR3, as DNA: TGTGCCAGCAGCGACGGACAGGGAATCTACGAGCATTACTTC.

J is TRBJ2-1 and V is TRBV5-6, with a possible D match to TRBD1 (6 bases). The V and J ends lost 4 bases and 6 bases respectively, with 17 bases between them. This CDR3 is built from 15 residues. CDR1 is SGHDT and CDR2 is YYEEEE in the germline V gene. DNA of the CDR3: TGTGCCAGCAGCCCACAGGGCCTCGTCGGCAATGAGCAGTTCTTC. Translating it yields CASSPQGLVGNEQFF.

This clone has only one observation. The genes are TRBV11-2 and TRBJ2-3; D is possibly TRBD1 (6 bases). The germline V gene has CDR1 SGHAT and CDR2 FQNNGV. The CDR3 extends over 15 amino acids. The V and J ends lost 5 bases and 3 bases respectively, with 15 bases between them. CDR3 residues: CASSKTKQGTDTQYF. The CDR3 DNA is TGTGCCAGCAGCAAAACTAAACAGGGAACAGATACGCAGTATTTT.

The table lists this clone with a count of one. This chain joins TRBV6-5 and TRBJ1-5; 7 nucleotides match TRBD1. V was pared by 6 bases and J by 4 bases, with 3 bases of the junction left unmatched. Germline assignment: CDR1 MNHEY and CDR2 SVGAGI. The CDR3 length is 13 residues. CDR3 residues: CASRWDRNQPQHF. DNA of the CDR3: TGTGCCAGCAGATGGGACAGAAATCAGCCCCAGCATTTT.

The V gene is TRBV6-1, the J gene TRBJ2-7; D is possibly TRBD1 (5 bases). CDR1 is MNHNS and CDR2 is SASEGT in the germline V gene. Trimming took 4 bases from V and 4 from J, leaving 14 bases between them. The CDR3 loop spans 14 amino acids. In DNA form, the CDR3 reads TGTGCCAGCAGTGTCTCTGGACACGCGTACGAGCAGTACTTC. Its protein product is CASSVSGHAYEQYF.

The rearrangement uses TRBV7-8 and TRBJ2-7; D is unclear. V lost 5 bases and J lost 0, with 11 bases in between. Germline assignment: CDR1 SGHVS and CDR2 FQNEAQ. The CDR3 sequence is 14 residues long. CDR3 coding DNA: TGTGCCAGCAGCGGCGGTTCTAGCTCCTACGAGCAGTACTTC. It is translated as CASSGGSSSYEQYF. Filled out from reference TRBV7-8 and TRBJ2-7, the complete variable domain reads GAGVSQSPRYKVAKRGQDVALRCDPISGHVSLFWYQQALGQGPEFLTYFQNEAQLDKSGLPSDRFFAERPEGSVSTLKIQRTQQEDSAVYLCASSGGSSSYEQYFGPGTRLTVT.

J is TRBJ1-5 and V is TRBV9; tentatively, D is TRBD1 (6 bases). CDR1 is SGDLS and CDR2 is YYNGEE in the germline V gene. Trimming removed 4 bases from V and 0 bases from J, with 11 bases in between. This CDR3 has 15 residues. CDR3 coding DNA: TGTGCCAGCAGCCAGGGGCATTATAGCAATCAGCCCCAGCATTTT. This sequence encodes CASSQGHYSNQPQHF.

The gene calls are TRBV6-4 and TRBJ2-3; 8 bases are shared with TRBD1. This CDR3 is 14 amino acids long. Germline V CDR1 and CDR2: MRHNA, SNTAGT. Trimming cost V 3 bases and J 1 base; bases outside gene matches: 0. The chain's CDR3 is CASSEGQGTDTQYF. The CDR3 region has the DNA TGTGCCAGCAGTGAGGGACAGGGCACAGATACGCAGTATTTT.

V gene TRBV5-1 combines with J gene TRBJ2-5; 8 bases are shared with TRBD1. V was clipped by 4 bases and J by 2 bases; unmatched bases: 4. CDR1 is SGHRS and CDR2 is YFSETQ in the germline V gene. The CDR3 is 14 residues long. The CDR3 nucleotides are TGCGCCAGCAGCAAGGGACAGGTGCAAGAGACCCAGTACTTC. This translates into CASSKGQVQETQYF.

Remarks on this clone: One end of the junction fails to match germline, which may point to a read error. The gene calls are TRBV23-1 and TRBJ2-4; TRBD2 is a possible D gene (6 bases). TRBV23-1 has ORF status, its function being uncertain. The CDR3 is made up of 16 amino acids. The DNA for the CDR3 is TGCGCCAGGGCGAGGGACTCACTTATAGCCAAAAACAGTCAGTACTTC. Residues: CARARDSLIAKNSQYF.

This chain links TRBV2 with TRBJ2-3, with TRBD2 as a possible D gene (5 bases). This CDR3 has 15 residues. Germline V lookup: CDR1 SNHLY, CDR2 FYNNEI. Trimming cost V 4 bases and J 8 bases, with 19 bases left between them. Here the CDR3 DNA reads TGTGCCAGCAGTGTGCTAGCACCCGCTCTAGGTACGCAGTATTTT. As protein: CASSVLAPALGTQYF.